The 22 T cell receptor beta chains below all came from one sample that was sequenced in a study of CD8 T cells in ankylosing spondylitis. Via MiXCR, TCRdb re-called the 5' RACE reads, giving one row per CDR3 protein. Of hundreds of thousands of distinct CDR3 sequences in the sample, around a quarter were seen once. Specimen: blood, either unsorted or a sorted T cell fraction (not recorded which). The source of these receptors is a male donor with ankylosing spondylitis or in good health (not recorded which).

V and J are TRBV6-5 and TRBJ2-1; 8 bases line up with TRBD2. V was pared by 4 bases and J by 4 bases, with 3 bases of the junction left unmatched. This CDR3 spans 14 amino acids. CDR1 and CDR2 (germline): MNHEY, SVGAGI. In DNA form, the CDR3 reads TGTGCCAGCAGTTCACCGGGGGGGTACAATGAGCAGTTCTTC. This sequence encodes CASSSPGGYNEQFF.

By its share, this clonotype is medium-sized. The chain is built from TRBV29-1 and TRBJ2-2; D is uncertain. The V end lost 6 bases, the J end lost 2 bases, and 13 bases lay between the germline ends. The CDR3 runs to 14 residues. Germline V gene lookup returns CDR1 SQVTM and CDR2 ANQGSEA. The CDR3 region is CSVQSYLNTGELFF. DNA for the CDR3: TGCAGCGTGCAGAGTTACCTTAACACCGGGGAGCTGTTTTTT.

The chain recombines TRBV20-1 with TRBJ2-1, with D perhaps TRBD2 (6 bases). Trimming removed 3 bases from V and 6 bases from J, with 18 bases in between. Germline lookup yields CDR1 DFQATT and CDR2 SNEGSKA (reference sequence). This CDR3 region has 15 residues. CDR3 region: CSARKGRGVINEQFF. The CDR3 bases are TGCAGTGCTAGGAAAGGGCGGGGTGTTATCAATGAGCAGTTCTTC.

The table lists this clonotype with many counts. The chain links TRBV9 to TRBJ1-2; D may be TRBD1 (6 bases). The CDR3 runs to 13 residues. Trimming removed 4 bases at V and 5 bases at J, with 12 bases between. Per germline, CDR1 SGDLS and CDR2 YYNGEE. CDR3 DNA sequence: TGTGCCAGCAGCCCTAGGGGGGCTTATGGCTACACCTTC. Amino acids: CASSPRGAYGYTF.

This clonotype was recorded a few times. This rearrangement joins TRBV20-1 to TRBJ2-3; D is ambiguous. This CDR3 spans 15 amino acids. V shed 1 base and J shed 8 bases, with 19 bases lying between them. Germline V gene sequence: CDR1 DFQATT, CDR2 SNEGSKA (reference sequence). In DNA, the CDR3 is TGCAGTGCTAGAGTACGTCAGCAGATAAGTGGTACGCAGTATTTT. Protein: CSARVRQQISGTQYF.

This clonotype appeared many times. The rearrangement joins TRBV6-5 to TRBJ2-2; D ambiguous. The CDR3 runs 11 residues. Looked up from germline, CDR1 is MNHEY and CDR2 is SVGAGI. Trimming left V 5 bases short and J 11 bases short, with 9 bases between. CDR3 coding DNA: TGTGCCAGCAGTGGGTCTGGTGAGCTGTTTTTT. This sequence encodes CASSGSGELFF.

V and J are TRBV12-3 or TRBV12-4 and TRBJ2-1, with D tentatively TRBD1 (7 bases). V gave up 8 bases and J gave up 8 bases, with 16 bases separating them. The CDR3 totals 13 residues. The CDR3 reads CASGGAGGHEQFF. The CDR3 DNA sequence: TGTGCCAGCGGTGGGGCAGGGGGGCATGAGCAGTTCTTC.

This clonotype showed up many times. The chain recombines TRBV20-1 with TRBJ1-1, with TRBD1 matching over 7 bases. Germline loops: CDR1 DFQATT, CDR2 SNEGSKA (reference sequence). J lost 1 base, V lost 5 bases, and 4 bases had no gene match. CDR3 length: 13 residues. The chain's CDR3 is CSAPRDRNTEAFF. The CDR3 coding sequence is TGCAGTGCTCCCCGGGACAGGAACACTGAAGCTTTCTTT.

This clonotype was observed at least ten times. This sequence joins TRBV18 and TRBJ2-7; TRBD1 agrees at 7 bases. Trimming at V came to 2 bases and at J to 6 bases, leaving 1 base not matched to a gene. This CDR3 comprises 12 residues. CDR1 KGHSH and CDR2 LQKENI come from the germline V gene. Written as DNA, the CDR3 is TGTGCCAGCTCACCAAGGGGGCCCGAGCAGTACTTC. Translating gives CASSPRGPEQYF.

This clonotype was counted many times. The rearrangement links TRBV29-1 to TRBJ2-3, with D possibly TRBD2 on 8 matching bases. V lost 8 bases to trimming and J lost 3 bases, with 27 bases between them. Germline lookup yields CDR1 SQVTM and CDR2 ANQGSEA. The CDR3 totals 17 residues. CDR3 nucleotide sequence: TGCAGCACTAGCGGAGGCAGGGGGGCCGGATCGACAGATACGCAGTATTTT. Residues: CSTSGGRGAGSTDTQYF.

This clonotype came up many times. CDR3 in DNA: TGTGCCAGCAGCTCCACAGGCCCCTCAGTTTACAATGAGCAGTTCTTC. It translates to CASSSTGPSVYNEQFF. The chain carries TRBV11-2 and TRBJ2-1, with a tentative D call TRBD1 (5 bases). Per germline, CDR1 SGHAT and CDR2 FQNNGV. The V and J ends lost 4 bases and 4 bases respectively, with 17 bases between them. This CDR3 spans 16 amino acids.

This clonotype was seen at least ten times. The V and J genes are TRBV6-5 and TRBJ2-5; 9 bases are shared with TRBD2. Per germline, CDR1 MNHEY and CDR2 SVGAGI. Trimming cost V 2 bases and J 2 bases; bases outside gene matches: 3. CDR3 size: 15 residues. As DNA, the CDR3 is TGTGCCAGCAGTTACAGGCTAGCGGGGCAAGAGACCCAGTACTTC. It translates to CASSYRLAGQETQYF.

This clonotype was seen ten or more times. The chain has TRBV6-1 and TRBJ1-4; D ambiguous. Per the germline V gene, CDR1 is MNHNS and CDR2 is SASEGT. The CDR3 totals 15 residues. V lost 7 bases and J lost 7, with 19 bases in between. The CDR3 region has the DNA TGTGCCAGCACCCCCCGGGCTATAGTTGGTGAAAAACTGTTTTTT. It specifies CASTPRAIVGEKLFF.

This chain connects TRBV9 to TRBJ2-3; the match to TRBD2 covers 8 bases. V gave up 0 bases and J gave up 6 bases; unmatched junction bases: 6. Germline CDR1 and CDR2: SGDLS and YYNGEE. The CDR3 length is 15 residues. The CDR3 coding sequence is TGTGCCAGCAGCGTAGAGGCGGGGGGTGCGGATACGCAGTATTTT. Encoded protein: CASSVEAGGADTQYF.

This clonotype was seen more than once but under ten times. The chain couples TRBV29-1 to TRBJ2-5, with D possibly called TRBD1 or TRBD2 (7 bases each). The CDR3 sequence is 14 residues long. Trimming left V 6 bases short and J 2 bases short, with 16 bases between. Germline V gene data show CDR1 as SQVTM and CDR2 as ANQGSEA. The CDR3 nucleotides are TGCAGCGTGAAGTACAGGGGAGGGCAAGAGACCCAGTACTTC. It translates to CSVKYRGGQETQYF.

Ten or more counts support this clonotype. The chain couples TRBV21-1 to TRBJ2-1; the tabulated D call, TRBD1, remains unverified against the DNA. TRBV21-1 is termed a pseudogene. The CDR3 has 12 residues. The CDR3 protein is CASIHRGYEQFF. In DNA form, the CDR3 reads TGTGCCAGCATCCACAGGGGTTATGAGCAGTTCTTC.

This rearrangement joins TRBV12-3 or TRBV12-4 to TRBJ1-2, with no clear D. The V end was cut by 5 bases, the J end by 4 bases, with 5 bases between. This CDR3 comprises 11 residues. CDR3 sequence (DNA): TGTGCCAGCAGTGAGGGCTATGGCTACACCTTC. This sequence encodes CASSEGYGYTF.

This clonotype was picked up many times. The rearrangement joins TRBV10-2 to TRBJ2-1; 15 nucleotides match TRBD2. This CDR3 region has 16 residues. CDR1 and CDR2 from the germline V gene are WSHSY and SAAADI. Trimming removed 6 bases from V and 7 bases from J; junction bases left unmatched: 7. CDR3 nucleotides: TGCGCCAGCAGAGGGGGACTAGCGGGAGGACCTAATGAGCAGTTCTTC. Its translation is CASRGGLAGGPNEQFF.

This clonotype was seen at least ten times. The CDR3 protein is CASSLIGGGLAGDTQYF. The CDR3 region has the DNA TGTGCCAGCAGTTTAATAGGGGGGGGCCTAGCCGGAGATACGCAGTATTTT. This rearrangement joins TRBV28 to TRBJ2-3; possibly TRBD2 for D (7 bases). The CDR3 runs 17 residues. Trimming took off 2 bases at V and 5 bases at J, with 20 bases between the two ends. Germline CDR1 is MDHEN and CDR2 is SYDVKM.

The chain combines TRBV29-1 with TRBJ2-7; TRBD2 aligns across 12 bases. The length of the CDR3 is 17 residues. The ends lost 5 bases at V and 4 bases at J; junction bases unmatched: 15. Per the germline V gene, CDR1 is SQVTM and CDR2 is ANQGSEA. The CDR3 protein is CSVSPRLAGGPGYEQYF. DNA for the CDR3: TGCAGCGTTTCTCCCCGGCTAGCGGGAGGGCCTGGGTACGAGCAGTACTTC.

In its sample, this clonotype was seen many times. V and J are TRBV12-3 or TRBV12-4 and TRBJ1-2; no reliable D call. The V end lost 5 bases, the J end lost 3 bases, and 19 bases lay between the germline ends. This CDR3 has 16 residues. The CDR3 region is CASSAAPSQSYYGYTF. In DNA, the CDR3 is TGTGCCAGCAGTGCGGCCCCGTCACAGTCGTACTATGGCTACACCTTC.

This clonotype was counted many times. The chain uses TRBV7-2 and TRBJ2-3; 7 bases fit TRBD1. The length of the CDR3 is 16 residues. Per germline, CDR1 SGHTA and CDR2 FQGNSA. Germline trimming cut 5 bases from V and 5 bases from J; bases unmatched to any gene: 13. The CDR3, as DNA: TGTGCCAGCAGCACCAGGACAGGTAGTTCCGTAGATACGCAGTATTTT. Protein sequence: CASSTRTGSSVDTQYF.